The next 9 T cell receptor beta chains were all read from a single sample in a study of blood T cells in healthy people across ages (dated by TCRdb to the mid-2010s). Library method: 5' RACE. Sequencing was performed on an Illumina HiSeq 2500. A second roughly 6 to 12 cycle PCR used a sample-barcoded 5' primer and a J-beta primer mix. The raw public reads went through TCRdb reprocessing: fastp at Q25, MiXCR clone calling, in-frame beta chains kept. Rows matching on CDR3 protein sequence are summarized as one entry with the most common DNA and genes. In all, the sample holds 780,000 or so distinct CDR3 sequences, and about 53% of those were seen once. Together, the top ten hold approximately 40% of the sample. Sequenced input: blood. These receptors were obtained from a man older than 75 in good health.

The chain combines TRBV29-1 with TRBJ2-1, with D possibly TRBD2 on 7 matching bases. This CDR3 has 13 residues. The V end lost 7 bases, the J end lost 5 bases, and 15 bases lay between the germline ends. CDR1 is SQVTM and CDR2 is ANQGSEA in the germline V gene. The CDR3 DNA sequence: TGCAGCGCCTACGGGGGGCCACACAATGAGCAGTTCTTC. It yields the protein CSAYGGPHNEQFF.

On this clonotype itself: This could be a read error, since a much larger clone is one nucleotide away. V usage is TRBV6-1 and J usage is TRBJ2-1; D is perhaps TRBD1 (5 bases). The CDR3 spans 14 residues. Germline CDR1 and CDR2: MNHNS and SASEGT. The CDR3 DNA is TGTGCCAGCAGTGAACGCCAGGGTGCCGATGAGCGGTTCTTC. The encoded protein is CASSERQGADERFF.

The chain links TRBV2 to TRBJ1-5, with D unclear. The germline V gene has CDR1 SNHLY and CDR2 FYNNEI. V was cut by 6 bases and J by 0 bases, with 9 bases left in between. This CDR3 is built from 14 residues. The CDR3 is CASRERVSNQPQHF. Written as DNA, the CDR3 is TGTGCCAGCAGAGAACGGGTTAGCAATCAGCCCCAGCATTTT.

The CDR3: CASRPTSTPYNEQFF. Here the CDR3 DNA reads TGTGCCAGCAGGCCGACTTCAACTCCCTACAATGAGCAGTTCTTC. V gene TRBV12-3 or TRBV12-4 combines with J gene TRBJ2-1; D is unclear. This CDR3 spans 15 amino acids. Deletions cut 6 bases from V and 2 bases from J, with 14 bases between.

The chain couples TRBV27 to TRBJ2-1, with D unclear. Germline CDR1 is MNHEY and CDR2 is SMNVEV (reference sequence). Trimming cost V 7 bases and J 6 bases, with 13 bases left between them. The CDR3 runs 13 residues. CDR3 nucleotide sequence: TGTGCCAGCACGGGTCCAATTTCCAATGAGCAGTTCTTC. Translating gives CASTGPISNEQFF.

This chain uses TRBV14 with TRBJ2-7; 7 bases line up with TRBD1. Per germline, CDR1 SGHDN and CDR2 FVKESK. This CDR3 contains 12 residues. V was pared by 6 bases and J by 6 bases, with 5 bases of the junction left unmatched. CDR3 sequence reads: CASRYTGAEQYF. The CDR3, as DNA: TGTGCCAGCAGGTATACAGGGGCCGAGCAGTACTTC.

The rearrangement uses TRBV3-1 and TRBJ1-1, with 7 bases identical to TRBD1. The CDR3 spans 16 residues. Germline trimming cut 0 bases from V and 0 bases from J; bases unmatched to any gene: 4. Germline V gene data show CDR1 as LGHDT and CDR2 as YNNKEL (reference sequence). CDR3 loop: CASSQDRGAVNTEAFF. The CDR3, as DNA: TGTGCCAGCAGCCAAGACAGGGGGGCAGTGAACACTGAAGCTTTCTTT.

The sample holds a few counts of this clonotype. This chain uses TRBV3-1 with TRBJ2-2; tentative D call: TRBD2 (6 bases). Trimming took 2 bases from V and 15 from J, leaving 19 bases between them. The CDR3 extends over 14 amino acids. Per germline, CDR1 LGHDT and CDR2 YNNKEL (reference sequence). The CDR3 loop is CASSQSGSRLRVFF. The CDR3 DNA is TGTGCCAGCAGCCAATCCGGGAGTCGGCTTAGGGTGTTTTTT.

About this clonotype itself: A much larger clone differs from this one at a single base, so this may be a read error. The rearrangement uses TRBV29-1 and TRBJ2-7, with 7 bases matching TRBD2. Trimming removed 5 bases from V and 1 base from J; junction bases left unmatched: 2. CDR1 is SQVTM and CDR2 is ANQGSEA in the germline V gene. The length of the CDR3 is 12 residues. The DNA of the CDR3 is TGCAGCGTTATCGGGAGGTCCTACGAGCAGTACTTC. Its translation is CSVIGRSYEQYF.